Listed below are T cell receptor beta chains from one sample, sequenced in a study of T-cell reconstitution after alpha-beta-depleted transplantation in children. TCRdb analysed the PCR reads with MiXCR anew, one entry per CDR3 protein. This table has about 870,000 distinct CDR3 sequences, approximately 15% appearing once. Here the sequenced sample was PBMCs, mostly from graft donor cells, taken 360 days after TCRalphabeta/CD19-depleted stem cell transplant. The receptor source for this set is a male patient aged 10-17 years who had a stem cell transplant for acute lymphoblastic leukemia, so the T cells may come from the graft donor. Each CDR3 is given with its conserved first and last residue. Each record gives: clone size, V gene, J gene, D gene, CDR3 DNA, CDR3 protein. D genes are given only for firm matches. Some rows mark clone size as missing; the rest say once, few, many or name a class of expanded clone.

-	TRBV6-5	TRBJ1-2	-	TGTGCCAGCAGTTATCTACAGGGCTCCGGCTACACCTTC	CASSYLQGSGYTF
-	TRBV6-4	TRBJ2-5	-	TGTGCCAGCAGTTGCATCTGGGGTGGAGAGACCCAGTACTTC	CASSCIWGGETQYF
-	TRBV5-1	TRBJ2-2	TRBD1	TGCGCCAGCAGCCGGGGACAGGGGAGCCCCTCGGGCACCGGGGAGCTGTTTTTT	CASSRGQGSPSGTGELFF
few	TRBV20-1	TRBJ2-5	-	TGCAGTGCTAGAGATTCCGGTACAGGTGTCCAAGAGACCCAGTACTTC	CSARDSGTGVQETQYF
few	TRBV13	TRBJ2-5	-	-	CASSSLHLRYQETQYF
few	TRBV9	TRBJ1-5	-	TGTGCCAGCAGCACCCTTGGGGATCAGCCCCAGCATTTT	CASSTLGDQPQHF
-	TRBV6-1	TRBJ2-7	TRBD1	TGTGCCAGCAGCAAGGACAGGGCCCGGTACGAGCAGTACTTC	CASSKDRARYEQYF
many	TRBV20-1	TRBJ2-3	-	TGCAGTGCCCCAGCCGCCTTAAGCACAGATACGCAGTATTTT	CSAPAALSTDTQYF
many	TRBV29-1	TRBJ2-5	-	TGCAGCGCTTCGGGCCCTTACAGGATACAAGAGACCCAGTACTTC	CSASGPYRIQETQYF
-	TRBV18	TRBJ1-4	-	TGTGCCAGCTCACAACAGGGTGGTGAAAAACTGTTTTTT	CASSQQGGEKLFF
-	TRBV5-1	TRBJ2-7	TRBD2	TGCGCCAGCAGCTTGGGGGGACTAGCGGACCTTTACGAGCAGTACTTC	CASSLGGLADLYEQYF